Shown below are 19 T cell receptor beta chains from a single sample sequenced in a study of shared clonotypes between healthy human individuals. Assay: immunoSEQ multiplex PCR; the TCRdb copy retains only in-frame clones and omits some. The repertoire has 2 million to 2.5 million clones, more than 85% of them found once; the top ten carry about 0.37%. The sequenced sample was naive CD4+ T cells from PBMCs. Subset denoted: CD45RA+ positively selected. These TCRs come from a man younger than 35 in good health. Some clones in this sample may be carry-over from other donors' samples.

The rearrangement joins TRBV5-1 to TRBJ2-7, with D perhaps TRBD1 (6 bases). Germline values: CDR1 SGHRS, CDR2 YFSETQ. The CDR3 sequence is 13 residues long. The V end was cut by 4 bases, the J end by 6 bases, with 14 bases between. In DNA form, the CDR3 reads TGCGCCAGCAGCGAACCCACAGGGAGCGAGCAGTACTTC. Residues: CASSEPTGSEQYF.

This chain links TRBV11-2 with TRBJ2-5, with TRBD2 identical over 13 bases. Germline V gene sequence: CDR1 SGHAT, CDR2 FQNNGV. V gave up 5 bases and J gave up 0 bases; unmatched junction bases: 3. This CDR3 is 16 amino acids long. CDR3 DNA: TGTGCCAGCAGCCCGACTAGCGGGGGGTACCAAGAGACCCAGTACTTC. Translated: CASSPTSGGYQETQYF.

The V call is TRBV11-3, the J call TRBJ1-1, with D possibly TRBD1 on 5 matching bases. V was trimmed by 0 bases and J by 10 bases, leaving 15 bases between them. Germline CDR1 is SGHNT and CDR2 is YENEEA. CDR3 size: 14 residues. The CDR3 loop is CASSLDGAGKPAFF. The CDR3 DNA follows: TGTGCCAGCAGCTTAGATGGGGCAGGGAAGCCAGCTTTCTTT. Filled out from reference TRBV11-3 and TRBJ1-1, the complete variable domain reads EAGVVQSPRYKIIEKKQPVAFWCNPISGHNTLYWYLQNLGQGPELLIRYENEEAVDDSQLPKDRFSAERLKGVDSTLKIQPAELGDSAVYLCASSLDGAGKPAFFGQGTRLTVV.

J is TRBJ1-1 and V is TRBV5-1; TRBD1 matches 7 bases. The CDR3 runs 17 residues. Looked up from germline, CDR1 is SGHRS and CDR2 is YFSETQ. V shed 4 bases and J 0 bases; nucleotides not matched to a gene: 12. The CDR3 DNA sequence: TGCGCCAGCAGCAACCCTGACAGGGCGCATATGAACACTGAAGCTTTCTTT. It codes for CASSNPDRAHMNTEAFF.

The chain carries TRBV5-1 and TRBJ1-2; unclear D gene. The CDR3 has 15 residues. Germline V gives CDR1 SGHRS, CDR2 YFSETQ. Deletions cut 0 bases from V and 4 bases from J, with 13 bases between. The CDR3 region has the DNA TGCGCCAGCAGCTTGGCCCCGACGAATGCCTATGGCTACACCTTC. This sequence encodes CASSLAPTNAYGYTF.

This chain connects TRBV5-4 to TRBJ1-3, with D perhaps TRBD1 (6 bases). With 3 bases removed from V and 2 bases from J, the gap between germline ends came to 9 bases. Looked up from germline, CDR1 is SGHNT and CDR2 is YYREEE (reference sequence). There are 14 residues in the CDR3. CDR3 in amino acids: CASSWGGAGNTIYF. CDR3 in DNA: TGTGCCAGCAGCTGGGGGGGCGCTGGAAACACCATATATTTT. The variable domain in full, with the rest retrieved from reference TRBV5-4 and TRBJ1-3, is ETGVTQSPTHLIKTRGQQVTLRCSSQSGHNTVSWYQQALGQGPQFIFQYYREEENGRGNFPPRFSGLQFPNYSSELNVNALELDDSALYLCASSWGGAGNTIYFGEGSWLTVV.

The chain uses TRBV12-5 and TRBJ2-5, with D perhaps given as TRBD1 or TRBD2 (5 bases each). There are 18 residues in the CDR3. CDR1 is LGHNT, CDR2 FRNRAP, per germline. The germline V and J ends were trimmed by 1 base and 7 bases, with 25 bases remaining between them. The CDR3 nucleotides are TGTGCTAGTGGTTTGGATACCGGGACGGCCTATGGTGAAGGGACCCAGTACTTC. This translates into CASGLDTGTAYGEGTQYF. Full variable domain (remainder filled in from reference TRBV12-5 and TRBJ2-5): DARVTQTPRHKVTEMGQEVTMRCQPILGHNTVFWYRQTMMQGLELLAYFRNRAPLDDSGMPKDRFSAEMPDATLATLKIQPSEPRDSAVYFCASGLDTGTAYGEGTQYFGPGTRLLVL.

The chain carries TRBV27 and TRBJ2-7; 10 nucleotides match TRBD2. The germline gives CDR1 MNHEY, CDR2 SMNVEV (reference sequence). With 6 bases clipped from V and 0 bases from J, the junction kept 5 bases outside the gene matches. The CDR3 runs to 15 residues. Here the CDR3 DNA reads TGTGCCAGCAGCGACGGGACTAGCGCCTCCTACGAGCAGTACTTC. Protein sequence: CASSDGTSASYEQYF.

The chain combines TRBV4-1 with TRBJ2-3; 11 bases are shared with TRBD2. Germline loops: CDR1 MGHRA, CDR2 YSYEKL. J gave up 3 bases and V 0 bases, and 5 bases lay outside the gene matches. The CDR3 is made up of 17 amino acids. CDR3 nucleotides: TGCGCCAGCAGCCAAGAGGTGGCTAGCGGGAGGACAGATACGCAGTATTTT. Its protein is CASSQEVASGRTDTQYF.

V usage is TRBV6-4 and J usage is TRBJ2-2; D not certain. This CDR3 has 15 residues. Trimming removed 4 bases at V and 2 bases at J, with 11 bases between. From germline, CDR1 is MRHNA and CDR2 SNTAGT. This CDR3 is CASSAETTNTGELFF. The CDR3 region has the DNA TGTGCCAGCAGTGCCGAGACAACAAACACCGGGGAGCTGTTTTTT.

CDR3 nucleotides: TGCGCCAGCAGCCAAGATCTTGGGGACAGGGTCGCCCGGTTGCCCGGTCGGTCCGAGCAGTACTTC. Its translation: CASSQDLGDRVARLPGRSEQYF. This sequence joins TRBV4-1 and TRBJ2-7; 9 bases are a match to TRBD1. J was trimmed by 6 bases and V by 0 bases; bases with no gene match: 27. Germline CDR1 and CDR2: MGHRA and YSYEKL. The CDR3 has 22 residues.

The rearrangement joins TRBV7-3 to TRBJ2-1; 8 bases line up with TRBD1. The CDR3 runs to 14 residues. Germline V gives CDR1 SGHTA, CDR2 FQGTGA. V was pared by 5 bases and J by 6 bases, with 6 bases of the junction left unmatched. CDR3 DNA: TGTGCCAGCAGCCCATCGGGACAGGTCAATGAGCAGTTCTTC. It specifies CASSPSGQVNEQFF.

V and J are TRBV7-2 and TRBJ2-2; D might be TRBD2 (5 bases). This CDR3 has 16 amino acids. Germline CDR1 is SGHTA and CDR2 is FQGNSA. The ends were cut back, 7 bases at V and 0 bases at J, with 15 bases in the middle. In DNA, the CDR3 is TGTGCCAGCAAAAAAATTCGGGATTCGAACACCGGGGAGCTGTTTTTT. It yields the protein CASKKIRDSNTGELFF.

The sample holds one count of this clone. This sequence joins TRBV9 and TRBJ2-1, with 8 nucleotides matching TRBD2. With V trimmed by 3 bases and J by 8 bases, 10 bases remained unmatched. The CDR3 consists of 15 residues. Germline CDR1 and CDR2: SGDLS and YYNGEE. The DNA of the CDR3 is TGTGCCAGCAGCGCCCGGGAGGGCCGGTTCGATGAGCAGTTCTTC. Translation: CASSAREGRFDEQFF.

As for this clone: The sample has other DNA sequences that encode this CDR3 too. The chain couples TRBV9 to TRBJ2-1; either TRBD1 or TRBD2 may fit D (5 bases each). This CDR3 is built from 15 residues. CDR1 is SGDLS and CDR2 is YYNGEE in the germline V gene. V lost 1 base and J lost 4, with 12 bases in between. The CDR3 is CASSVTGTSYNEQFF. CDR3 sequence (DNA): TGTGCCAGCAGCGTAACCGGGACGTCTTACAATGAGCAGTTCTTC.

J is TRBJ1-1 and V is TRBV5-1, with D unresolved. Trimming stripped 4 bases from V and 0 bases from J, with 7 bases between. The CDR3 has 13 residues. From germline, CDR1 is SGHRS and CDR2 YFSETQ. The CDR3 loop is CASSAAMNTEAFF. As DNA, the CDR3 is TGCGCCAGCAGCGCCGCGATGAACACTGAAGCTTTCTTT.

The chain links TRBV7-8 to TRBJ2-7, with a possible D match to TRBD1 (6 bases). CDR1 and CDR2 from the germline V gene are SGHVS and FQNEAQ. The CDR3 is made up of 14 amino acids. The ends were cut back, 5 bases at V and 2 bases at J, with 13 bases in the middle. The CDR3 DNA sequence: TGTGCCAGCAGCGGCGTCGGGACAACCTACGAGCAGTACTTC. Translation: CASSGVGTTYEQYF.

The chain recombines TRBV6-1 with TRBJ1-6; the D is unclear. Germline loops: CDR1 MNHNS, CDR2 SASEGT. V lost 0 bases, J lost 0 bases, and 9 bases lay in between. The CDR3 is 17 amino acids. CDR3 nucleotide sequence: TGTGCCAGCAGTGAAGCGGGCGGGAGCTCCTATAATTCACCCCTCCACTTT. Translated: CASSEAGGSSYNSPLHF.

This chain uses TRBV28 with TRBJ2-1, with TRBD2 matching 12 bases. CDR1 and CDR2 (germline): MDHEN, SYDVKM. The CDR3 is made up of 16 amino acids. The junction had 4 bases not matched to a gene; V was cut back by 5 bases and J by 2 bases. The CDR3 protein is CASSGRLAGAYNEQFF. Here the CDR3 DNA reads TGTGCCAGCAGTGGCAGACTAGCGGGAGCCTACAATGAGCAGTTCTTC.